The clone carrying this T cell receptor (beta chain) showed up just a few times. Its antigen remains unidentified. Preparing the TCRbeta library involved the use of unique molecular identifiers. TCRdb re-called the PCR reads through MiXCR, storing one row per CDR3 protein. Of about 830,000 distinct CDR3 sequences listed, around 17% were seen once; the top ten hold roughly 5%. Deletions cut 1 base from V and 5 bases from J, with 20 bases between. This CDR3 is built from 17 residues. CDR1 is SGHTA and CDR2 is FQGNSA in the germline V gene. This sample stems from a study of T-cell reconstitution after alpha-beta-depleted transplantation in children. Study-wide results and limits: Several hundred expanded graft clones reportedly were the source of alpha-beta T cells about two months after transplant. After one year, T-cell counts and TCRbeta diversity mostly came from new T cells.

The chain is built from TRBV7-2 and TRBJ2-5; D possibly corresponds to TRBD2 (6 bases). This TCR was recovered from a male patient younger than 18 who had a stem cell transplant for acute lymphoblastic leukemia, so the T cells may come from the graft donor. This specimen was PBMCs, mostly from graft donor cells, taken 360 days after TCRalphabeta/CD19-depleted stem cell transplant. CDR3: CASSLGLLASLGETQYF. As DNA, the CDR3 is TGTGCCAGCAGCTTAGGTTTACTAGCCTCCCTCGGGGAGACCCAGTACTTC.